This T cell receptor (beta chain) was sequenced in a study of cytomegalovirus exposure and HLA in healthy donors. Regarding the study as a whole: The likely explanation for a cluster of highly shared sequence variants was sequencing artifact. Within an earlier analysis, most TCR beta V segments proved productive either about 90% or about 30% of the time. Confirmation was obtained in vitro that a few CMV-associated chains are specific for CMV antigens.

The PCR was carried out with 60 Vbeta primers and 13 Jbeta primers. Profiled with immunoSEQ multiplex PCR; TCRdb holds only in-frame clones, not every one. The table lists about 60,000 clones, about 90% of them singletons. Comment on this clone: Antigen: not known.

Healthy donors of bone marrow made up the group. Trimming took 0 bases from V and 2 from J; bases not matched to a gene: 8. Germline V gene data show CDR1 as SGHRS and CDR2 as YFSETQ. The CDR3 sequence is 19 residues long. The receptor was derived from a man younger than 35 in good health and CMV-seronegative. The chain combines TRBV5-1 with TRBJ2-6; TRBD1 matches at 10 bases. The material sequenced was PBMCs. The DNA for the CDR3 is TGCGCCAGCAGCTTGGGAGCCGGGACAGGGGAACCTGGGGCCAACGTCCTGACTTTC. This gives the protein CASSLGAGTGEPGANVLTF.